Sequencing of this T cell receptor (beta chain) was carried out in a study of CD8 T cells in ankylosing spondylitis. Whole-study findings and limits: A motif in TCR beta, a set of under ten highly homologous variants, appeared characteristic of ankylosing spondylitis blood. Disease-associated clones were reportedly significantly overrepresented in matched ankylosing spondylitis synovial fluid.

The V gene's germline CDR1 is DFQATT and CDR2 SNEGSKA (reference sequence). The V and J ends lost 5 bases and 1 base respectively, with 8 bases between them. CDR3 size: 12 residues. A note on this clonotype: Its antigen is undetermined.

Preparation of TCR beta libraries was done by quantitative 5'-RACE with molecular barcodes. TCRdb re-analysed the 5' RACE reads in MiXCR, keeping a single row per CDR3 protein. The table shows about 250,000 distinct CDR3 sequences, with 18% occurring only once. This clonotype was obtained from a male donor with ankylosing spondylitis or in good health (not recorded which). This rearrangement joins TRBV20-1 to TRBJ1-1, with D uncertain. What was sequenced was blood, either unsorted or a sorted T cell fraction (not recorded which). This CDR3 reads CSALTSNTEAFF. In nucleotides, the CDR3 is TGCAGTGCTTTGACTTCGAACACTGAAGCTTTCTTT.